This T cell receptor beta chain originates from a study of shared T cell receptors in the human thymus. Only in-frame clones appear in the TCRdb table, and some are missing; sequencing was by immunoSEQ multiplex PCR. This table holds approximately 400,000 clones, roughly 94% found once. Germline trimming cut 0 bases from V and 4 bases from J; bases unmatched to any gene: 3. The CDR3 spans 16 residues. The chain combines TRBV5-7 with TRBJ2-1; TRBD2 matches 11 bases. TRBV5-7 is flagged as an ORF with uncertain function. The sequence was obtained from a human donor. The specimen was thymocytes. CDR3: CASSLEGLAEYNEQFF. The CDR3 DNA reads as TGTGCCAGCAGCTTGGAGGGACTAGCGGAGTACAATGAGCAGTTCTTC.